This passage covers 17 T cell receptor beta chains from one sample sequenced in a study of identical twins. TCRdb fed the 5' RACE reads into MiXCR, producing one record per CDR3 protein. The profile shows about 210,000 distinct CDR3 sequences, around a tenth of them singletons. The sample comprised memory (CD45RO+) T cells sorted from blood. The source of these receptors is a woman between 18 and 29 years old in good health.

This clonotype was counted once. In DNA form, the CDR3 reads TGCGCCAGCAGCCCCGGGGTAGCGGGAGCTATTGAGCAGTTCTTC. Amino acid sequence: CASSPGVAGAIEQFF. The V call is TRBV4-1, the J call TRBJ2-1, with 9 bases aligning to TRBD2. The CDR3 totals 15 residues. V shed 4 bases, J shed 9 bases, and the junction held 10 bases outside the gene matches. CDR1 and CDR2 (germline): MGHRA, YSYEKL.

In this sample, this clonotype turned up a few times. The chain has TRBV11-3 and TRBJ2-1, with D maybe TRBD1 (6 bases). The CDR3 runs 17 residues. The germline gives CDR1 SGHNT, CDR2 YENEEA. With 1 base removed from V and 0 bases from J, the gap between germline ends came to 13 bases. CDR3 sequence: CASSLGGPSRSYNEQFF. CDR3 bases: TGTGCCAGCAGCTTAGGGGGGCCGTCTCGCTCCTACAATGAGCAGTTCTTC.

The V and J genes are TRBV20-1 and TRBJ1-1; unclear D gene. Germline lookup yields CDR1 DFQATT and CDR2 SNEGSKA (reference sequence). The CDR3 is 15 residues long. Trimming cost V 1 base and J 7 bases, with 19 bases left between them. CDR3 nucleotide sequence: TGCAGTGCTAGAGCCGCTCCCTTGACATTTGGTGAAGCTTTCTTT. Protein sequence: CSARAAPLTFGEAFF.

This clonotype turned up a few times. This chain joins TRBV5-1 and TRBJ2-1, with TRBD2 matching 8 bases. Germline V gene lookup returns CDR1 SGHRS and CDR2 YFSETQ. V lost 5 bases and J lost 3; bases outside the gene matches: 4. The CDR3 sequence is 14 residues long. The CDR3 bases are TGCGCCAGCAGTCCGGGGGGGGACTACAATGAGCAGTTCTTC. Protein product: CASSPGGDYNEQFF.

This clonotype was seen at least ten times. The V gene is TRBV2, the J gene TRBJ2-1, with TRBD1 identical over 7 bases. The V and J ends lost 6 bases and 7 bases, in that order; junction bases with no gene match: 9. This CDR3 has 14 residues. CDR1 is SNHLY, CDR2 FYNNEI, per germline. The CDR3 reads CASRSDRLLNEQFF. CDR3 nucleotide sequence: TGTGCCAGCAGATCGGACAGGTTATTGAATGAGCAGTTCTTC.

This clonotype was counted at least ten times. The chain has TRBV29-1 and TRBJ2-7; the match to TRBD1 covers 9 bases. V shed 3 bases, J shed 7 bases, and the junction held 4 bases outside the gene matches. Germline CDR1 reads SQVTM; CDR2 reads ANQGSEA. The CDR3 is 12 residues long. CDR3 loop: CSVDGQGREQYF. The CDR3 region has the DNA TGCAGCGTTGACGGACAGGGGAGGGAGCAGTACTTC.

The V and J genes are TRBV18 and TRBJ2-7, with D perhaps TRBD1 or TRBD2 (5 bases each). The CDR3 totals 15 residues. Germline V gene lookup returns CDR1 KGHSH and CDR2 LQKENI. Trimming removed 2 bases at V and 6 bases at J, with 17 bases between. This chain's CDR3 is CASSPSGTILGEQYF. The DNA for the CDR3 is TGTGCCAGCTCACCATCCGGGACGATCTTAGGCGAGCAGTACTTC.

This clonotype has a count of ten or more. The gene calls are TRBV12-3 or TRBV12-4 and TRBJ2-5; D possibly matches TRBD1 or TRBD2 (6 bases each). Trimming stripped 5 bases from V and 2 bases from J, with 15 bases between. The CDR3 has 15 amino acids. CDR3 DNA: TGTGCCAGCAGTCCTATGACGGGGGCTCAAGAGACCCAGTACTTC. Its translation: CASSPMTGAQETQYF.

The V gene is TRBV7-6, the J gene TRBJ2-7; possibly TRBD2 for D (6 bases). The germline V gene has CDR1 SGHVS and CDR2 FNYEAQ. V was pared by 5 bases and J by 1 base, with 18 bases between. The CDR3 runs to 16 residues. This CDR3 is CASSPVASEGSYEQYF. As DNA, the CDR3 is TGTGCCAGCAGCCCTGTTGCATCGGAGGGTTCCTACGAGCAGTACTTC.

This clonotype was picked up a small number of times. The chain employs TRBV18 and TRBJ2-1; TRBD2 agrees at 7 bases. From germline, CDR1 is KGHSH and CDR2 LQKENI. The CDR3 length is 17 residues. The V gene end was trimmed by 6 bases and the J gene end by 0 bases; junction bases not matched to a gene: 11. The CDR3 loop reads CASSFASGGSSYNEQFF. The CDR3 nucleotides are TGTGCCAGCTCGTTTGCGTCCGGGGGGAGCTCCTACAATGAGCAGTTCTTC. The full variable domain, rest sourced from reference TRBV18 and TRBJ2-1, is NAGVMQNPRHLVRRRGQEARLRCSPMKGHSHVYWYRQLPEEGLKFMVYLQKENIIDESGMPKERFSAEFPKEGPSILRIQQVVRGDSAAYFCASSFASGGSSYNEQFFGPGTRLTVL.

This clonotype showed up just a few times. The genes are TRBV5-1 and TRBJ2-5; weak D call: TRBD1 (5 bases). V lost 4 bases to trimming and J lost 2 bases, with 9 bases between them. Germline V lookup: CDR1 SGHRS, CDR2 YFSETQ. This CDR3 is built from 13 residues. The CDR3 sequence: CASSTYRQETQYF. DNA for the CDR3: TGCGCCAGCAGCACCTACAGGCAAGAGACCCAGTACTTC.

The table lists this clonotype with many counts. The chain couples TRBV4-3 to TRBJ1-4; D may be TRBD1 (6 bases). This CDR3 comprises 15 residues. The ends were cut back, 0 bases at V and 8 bases at J, with 13 bases in the middle. CDR1 and CDR2 (germline): LGHNA, YSLEER. The CDR3 coding sequence is TGCGCCAGCAGCCAAGATCCGGGGGCGCGGGAAAAACTGTTTTTT. Translating gives CASSQDPGAREKLFF.

The chain has TRBV6-2 or TRBV6-3 and TRBJ2-3, with TRBD2 matching over 10 bases. J was trimmed by 2 bases and V by 6 bases; bases with no gene match: 5. The germline V gene has CDR1 MNHEY and CDR2 SVGEGT. This CDR3 is 15 amino acids long. CDR3 residues: CASSLGLADTDTQYF. CDR3 in DNA: TGTGCCAGCAGCCTCGGACTAGCGGACACAGATACGCAGTATTTT.

The genes are TRBV7-2 and TRBJ2-1; D ambiguous. The germline gives CDR1 SGHTA, CDR2 FQGNSA. The CDR3 sequence is 14 residues long. V was cut by 5 bases and J by 4 bases, with 12 bases left in between. This CDR3 reads CASSLRTEYNEQFF. The CDR3 coding sequence is TGTGCCAGCAGCCTCCGGACGGAGTACAATGAGCAGTTCTTC. Looking up the rest from reference TRBV7-2 and TRBJ2-1 gives the full variable domain: GAGVSQSPSNKVTEKGKDVELRCDPISGHTALYWYRQSLGQGLEFLIYFQGNSAPDKSGLPSDRFSAERTGGSVSTLTIQRTQQEDSAVYLCASSLRTEYNEQFFGPGTRLTVL.

V gene TRBV2 combines with J gene TRBJ1-4, with D perhaps TRBD1 (5 bases). The CDR3 length is 13 residues. Between the trimmed V and J ends, which lost 6 bases and 8 bases, there was a span of 13 bases. Germline-derived CDR1 and CDR2 are SNHLY and FYNNEI. Here the CDR3 reads CASRGDGTEKLFF. CDR3 in DNA: TGTGCCAGCAGGGGCGACGGGACCGAAAAACTGTTTTTT.

This clonotype came up many times. This sequence joins TRBV5-1 and TRBJ2-7; a possible D gene is TRBD1 (5 bases). V dropped 0 bases and J dropped 4 bases, with 8 bases sitting between them. From germline, CDR1 is SGHRS and CDR2 YFSETQ. The length of the CDR3 is 13 residues. CDR3 in amino acids: CASSLAGMYEQYF. CDR3 nucleotides: TGCGCCAGCAGCTTGGCAGGGATGTACGAGCAGTACTTC.

The chain links TRBV4-3 to TRBJ2-2, with no clear D. CDR1 LGHNA and CDR2 YSLEER come from the germline V gene. The CDR3 is 16 residues long. V was clipped by 0 bases and J by 1 base, with 9 bases between them. CDR3 nucleotide sequence: TGCGCCAGCAGCCAAGATACCCGACAGAACACCGGGGAGCTGTTTTTT. This sequence encodes CASSQDTRQNTGELFF.